This T cell receptor (beta chain) came from a study of T cells in tumors after PD-1 blockade. This clone occurred a few times. One junction end disagrees with the germline gene, perhaps due to a read error. The CDR3 is made up of 15 amino acids. CDR1 is KGHSH, CDR2 LQKENI, per germline. Here immunoSEQ multiplex PCR was the method, and the copy in TCRdb shows in-frame clones only, minus some. The table lists around 12,000 clones, approximately 63% of them singletons. The sequenced sample was tumor tissue, obtained before anti-PD-1 treatment. The sequence was obtained from a human donor with basal cell carcinoma. V gene TRBV18 combines with J gene TRBJ2-3; no clear D gene. For the CDR3, the DNA is TGTGCCAGCTCACCAGGCGTCCGCAGCATAGATACGCAGTATTTT. Amino acid sequence: CASSPGVRSIDTQYF.